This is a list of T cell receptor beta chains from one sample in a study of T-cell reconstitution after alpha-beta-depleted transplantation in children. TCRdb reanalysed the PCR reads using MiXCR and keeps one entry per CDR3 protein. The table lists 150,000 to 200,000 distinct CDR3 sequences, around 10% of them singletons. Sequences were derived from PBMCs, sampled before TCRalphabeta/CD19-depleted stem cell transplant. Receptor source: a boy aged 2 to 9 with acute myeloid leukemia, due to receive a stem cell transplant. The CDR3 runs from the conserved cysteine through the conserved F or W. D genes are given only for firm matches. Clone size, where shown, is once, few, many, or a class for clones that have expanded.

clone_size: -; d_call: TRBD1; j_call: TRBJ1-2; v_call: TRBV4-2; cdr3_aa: CASGPGQVGGYTF; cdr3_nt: TGTGCCAGCGGCCCCGGACAGGTCGGCGGCTACACCTTC
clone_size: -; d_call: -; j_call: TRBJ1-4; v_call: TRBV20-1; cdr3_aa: CSAETGRHEKLFF; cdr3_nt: TGCAGTGCCGAAACAGGAAGGCACGAAAAACTGTTTTTT
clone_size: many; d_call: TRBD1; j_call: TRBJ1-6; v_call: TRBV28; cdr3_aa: CASSPWTGRSYNSPLHF; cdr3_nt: TGTGCCAGCAGTCCTTGGACAGGGCGCTCCTATAATTCACCCCTCCACTTT
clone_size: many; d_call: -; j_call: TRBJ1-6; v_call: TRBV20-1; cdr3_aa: CSAQGWHYNSPLHF; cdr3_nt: TGCAGTGCCCAAGGTTGGCACTATAATTCACCCCTCCACTTT
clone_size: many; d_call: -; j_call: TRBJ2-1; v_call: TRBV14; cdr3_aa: CASSQPPGFPADEQFF; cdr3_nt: TGTGCCAGCAGCCAACCGCCAGGGTTCCCTGCCGATGAGCAGTTCTTC
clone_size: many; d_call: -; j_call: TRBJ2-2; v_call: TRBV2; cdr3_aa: CASSEAVDTGELFF; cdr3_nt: TGTGCCAGCAGTGAAGCGGTGGACACCGGGGAGCTGTTTTTT
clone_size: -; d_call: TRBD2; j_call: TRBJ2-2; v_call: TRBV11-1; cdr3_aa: CASSLKGLATGELFF; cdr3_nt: TGTGCCAGCAGCCTAAAGGGACTAGCAACCGGGGAGCTGTTTTTT
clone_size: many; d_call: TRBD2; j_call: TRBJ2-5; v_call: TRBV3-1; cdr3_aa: CASSRLAVQETQYF; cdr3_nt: TGTGCCAGCAGCCGGCTAGCGGTCCAAGAGACCCAGTACTTC
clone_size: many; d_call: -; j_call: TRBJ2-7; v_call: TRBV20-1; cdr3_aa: CSASGGYEQYF; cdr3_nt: TGCAGTGCTAGTGGCGGGTACGAGCAGTACTTC
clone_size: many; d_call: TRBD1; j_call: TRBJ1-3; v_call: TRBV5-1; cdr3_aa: CASSGTGAGNTIYF; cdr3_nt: TGCGCCAGCAGCGGGACAGGGGCTGGAAACACCATATATTTT